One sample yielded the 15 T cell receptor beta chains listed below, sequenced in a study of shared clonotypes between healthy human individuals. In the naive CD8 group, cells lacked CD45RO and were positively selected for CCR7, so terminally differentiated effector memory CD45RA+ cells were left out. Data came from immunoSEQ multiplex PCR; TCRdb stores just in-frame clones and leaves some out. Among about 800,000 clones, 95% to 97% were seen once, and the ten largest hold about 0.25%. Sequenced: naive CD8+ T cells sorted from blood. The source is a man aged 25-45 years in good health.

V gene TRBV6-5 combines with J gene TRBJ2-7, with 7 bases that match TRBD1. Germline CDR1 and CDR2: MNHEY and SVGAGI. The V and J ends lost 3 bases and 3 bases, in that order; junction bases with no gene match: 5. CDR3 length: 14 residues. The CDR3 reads CASSYGTANYEQYF. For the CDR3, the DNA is TGTGCCAGCAGTTATGGGACAGCGAACTACGAGCAGTACTTC.

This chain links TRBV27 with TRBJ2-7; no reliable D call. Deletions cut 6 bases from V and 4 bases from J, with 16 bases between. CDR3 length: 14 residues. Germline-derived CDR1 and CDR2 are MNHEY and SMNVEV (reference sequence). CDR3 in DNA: TGTGCCAGCAGACCCGGCACGTCCCGTTACGAGCAGTACTTC. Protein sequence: CASRPGTSRYEQYF.

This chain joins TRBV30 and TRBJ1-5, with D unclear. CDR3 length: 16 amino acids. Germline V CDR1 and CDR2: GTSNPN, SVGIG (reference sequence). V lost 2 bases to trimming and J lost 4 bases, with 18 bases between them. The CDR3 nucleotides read TGTGCCTGGAGTCCGCAAAGGGTGACCGGGAATCAGCCCCAGCATTTT. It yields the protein CAWSPQRVTGNQPQHF.

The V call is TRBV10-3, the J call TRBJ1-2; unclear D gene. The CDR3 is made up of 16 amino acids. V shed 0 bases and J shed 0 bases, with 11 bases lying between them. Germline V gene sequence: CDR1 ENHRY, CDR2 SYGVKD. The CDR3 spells CAISESFRQANYGYTF. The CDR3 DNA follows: TGTGCCATCAGTGAGTCTTTTAGACAAGCTAACTATGGCTACACCTTC.

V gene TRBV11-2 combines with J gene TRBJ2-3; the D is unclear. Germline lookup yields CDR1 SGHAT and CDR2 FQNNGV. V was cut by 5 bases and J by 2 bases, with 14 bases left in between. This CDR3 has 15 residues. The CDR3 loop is CASSPRVAPTDTQYF. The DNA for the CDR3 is TGTGCCAGCAGCCCCCGGGTTGCCCCCACAGATACGCAGTATTTT.

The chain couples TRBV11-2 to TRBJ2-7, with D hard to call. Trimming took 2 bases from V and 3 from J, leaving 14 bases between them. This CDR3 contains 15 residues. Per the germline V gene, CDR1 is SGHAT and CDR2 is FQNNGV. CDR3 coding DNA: TGTGCCAGCAGCTTAACTCCGGGCCTGAACTACGAGCAGTACTTC. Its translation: CASSLTPGLNYEQYF.

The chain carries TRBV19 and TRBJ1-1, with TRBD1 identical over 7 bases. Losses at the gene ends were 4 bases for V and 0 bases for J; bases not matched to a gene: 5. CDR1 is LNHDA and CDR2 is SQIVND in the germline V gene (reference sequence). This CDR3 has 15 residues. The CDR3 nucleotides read TGTGCCAGTAGTACGGGACAGAACATGAACACTGAAGCTTTCTTT. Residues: CASSTGQNMNTEAFF. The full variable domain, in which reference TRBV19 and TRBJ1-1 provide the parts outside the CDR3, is DGGITQSPKYLFRKEGQNVTLSCEQNLNHDAMYWYRQDPGQGLRLIYYSQIVNDFQKGDIAEGYSVSREKKESFPLTVTSAQKNPTAFYLCASSTGQNMNTEAFFGQGTRLTVV.

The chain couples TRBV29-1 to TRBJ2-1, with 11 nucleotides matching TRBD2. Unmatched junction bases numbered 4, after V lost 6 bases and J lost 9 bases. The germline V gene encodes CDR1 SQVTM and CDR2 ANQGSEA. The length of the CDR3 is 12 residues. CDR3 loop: CSVPLAGGEQFF. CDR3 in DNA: TGCAGCGTCCCCCTAGCGGGAGGTGAGCAGTTCTTC.

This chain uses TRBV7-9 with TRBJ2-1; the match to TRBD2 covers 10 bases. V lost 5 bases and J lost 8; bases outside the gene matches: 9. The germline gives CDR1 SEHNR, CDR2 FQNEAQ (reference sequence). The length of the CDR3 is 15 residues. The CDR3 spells CASSPQSGRADEQFF. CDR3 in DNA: TGTGCCAGCAGCCCTCAGAGCGGGAGGGCCGATGAGCAGTTCTTC.

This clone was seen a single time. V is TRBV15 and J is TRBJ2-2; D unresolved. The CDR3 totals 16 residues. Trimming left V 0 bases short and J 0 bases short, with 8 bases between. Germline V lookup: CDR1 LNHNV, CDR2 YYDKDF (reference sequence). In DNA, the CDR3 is TGTGCCACCAGCAGAGATCGATCAGCGAACACCGGGGAGCTGTTTTTT. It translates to CATSRDRSANTGELFF.

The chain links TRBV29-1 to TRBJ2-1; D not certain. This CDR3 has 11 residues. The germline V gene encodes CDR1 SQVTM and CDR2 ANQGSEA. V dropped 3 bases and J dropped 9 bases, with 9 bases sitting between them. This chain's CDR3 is CSVEVDGEQFF. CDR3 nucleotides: TGCAGCGTTGAGGTGGACGGTGAGCAGTTCTTC.

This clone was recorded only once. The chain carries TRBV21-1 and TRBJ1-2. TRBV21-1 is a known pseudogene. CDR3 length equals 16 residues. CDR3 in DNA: TGTGCCAGCAGCAATGACCCTGTTAGGGACCTCTATGGCTACACCTTC. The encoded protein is CASSNDPVRDLYGYTF.

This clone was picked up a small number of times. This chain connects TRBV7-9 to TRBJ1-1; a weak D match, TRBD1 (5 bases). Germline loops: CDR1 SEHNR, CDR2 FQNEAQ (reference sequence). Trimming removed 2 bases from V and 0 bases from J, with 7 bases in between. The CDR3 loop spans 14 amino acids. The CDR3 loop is CASSLPGMNTEAFF. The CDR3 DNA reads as TGTGCCAGCAGCTTACCAGGGATGAACACTGAAGCTTTCTTT.

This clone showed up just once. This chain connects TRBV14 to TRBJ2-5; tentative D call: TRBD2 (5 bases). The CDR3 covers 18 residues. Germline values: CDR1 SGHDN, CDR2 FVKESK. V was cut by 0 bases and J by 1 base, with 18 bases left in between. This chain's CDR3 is CASSQDMPAGGFQETQYF. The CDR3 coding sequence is TGTGCCAGCAGCCAAGATATGCCGGCGGGCGGGTTCCAAGAGACCCAGTACTTC.

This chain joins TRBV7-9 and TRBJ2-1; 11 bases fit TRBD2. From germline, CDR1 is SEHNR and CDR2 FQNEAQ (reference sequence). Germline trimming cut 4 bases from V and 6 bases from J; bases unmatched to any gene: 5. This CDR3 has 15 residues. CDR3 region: CASSYLAGGLNEQFF. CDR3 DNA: TGTGCCAGCAGCTACTTAGCGGGAGGGCTCAATGAGCAGTTCTTC. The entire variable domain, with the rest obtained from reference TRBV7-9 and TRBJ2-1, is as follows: DTGVSQNPRHKITKRGQNVTFRCDPISEHNRLYWYRQTLGQGPEFLTYFQNEAQLEKSRLLSDRFSAERPKGSFSTLEIQRTEQGDSAMYLCASSYLAGGLNEQFFGPGTRLTVL.